Each of the 20 T cell receptor beta chains below was sequenced from the same sample in a study of radiotherapy plus CTLA-4 blockade in lung cancer. Only in-frame clones appear in the TCRdb table, and some are missing; sequencing was by immunoSEQ multiplex PCR. The profile shows around 110,000 clones, roughly 80% of them singletons. The sequences come from peripheral blood, collected from a patient treated with radiotherapy plus ipilimumab. These receptor sequences come from a human donor with non-small cell lung cancer that progressed on radiotherapy plus ipilimumab. Some clones in this sample may be carry-over from other donors' samples.

This rearrangement joins TRBV7-2 to TRBJ2-3; D uncertain. The germline V gene has CDR1 SGHTA and CDR2 FQGNSA. V dropped 2 bases and J dropped 6 bases, with 12 bases sitting between them. The CDR3 is 14 residues long. The CDR3 sequence: CASSLNWATDTQYF. In nucleotides, the CDR3 is TGTGCCAGCAGCTTAAATTGGGCCACCGATACGCAGTATTTT.

The chain uses TRBV27 and TRBJ1-2; D might be TRBD1 (5 bases). The CDR3 length is 15 residues. Trimming removed 0 bases from V and 4 bases from J, with 12 bases in between. Germline V gene data show CDR1 as MNHEY and CDR2 as SMNVEV (reference sequence). CDR3 protein: CASSLSVGAGYGYTF. The CDR3 bases are TGTGCCAGCAGTTTATCGGTCGGGGCTGGCTATGGCTACACCTTC.

This rearrangement joins TRBV10-3 to TRBJ2-5; D unclear. V lost 4 bases to trimming and J lost 5 bases, with 14 bases between them. CDR3 size: 14 residues. Germline CDR1 is ENHRY and CDR2 is SYGVKD. CDR3 nucleotides: TGTGCCATCAGTGCCTCGCCTTGGGCGGAGACCCAGTACTTC. Translation gives CAISASPWAETQYF.

This clone was counted once. The rearrangement uses TRBV28 and TRBJ2-3, with D perhaps given as TRBD1 or TRBD2 (6 bases each). The germline V gene has CDR1 MDHEN and CDR2 SYDVKM. The CDR3 is made up of 14 amino acids. Trimming took 8 bases from V and 1 from J, leaving 13 bases between them. CDR3 sequence reads: CASLRGDGTDTQYF. DNA of the CDR3: TGTGCCAGCTTAAGGGGGGATGGCACAGATACGCAGTATTTT.

This sequence joins TRBV7-2 and TRBJ2-7; D not certain. Germline V CDR1 and CDR2: SGHTA, FQGNSA. This CDR3 spans 14 amino acids. Trimming stripped 4 bases from V and 4 bases from J, with 14 bases between. This chain's CDR3 is CASSSVGSSYEQYF. CDR3 coding DNA: TGTGCCAGCAGCTCCGTGGGATCCAGTTACGAGCAGTACTTC.

The chain is built from TRBV18 and TRBJ2-2; D ambiguous. This CDR3 is 18 amino acids long. From germline, CDR1 is KGHSH and CDR2 LQKENI. Trimming shortened V by 1 base and J by 0 bases, and 15 bases separated the two germline ends. CDR3: CASSPLGLSGANTGELFF. The CDR3 bases are TGTGCCAGCTCACCACTCGGTTTGTCAGGCGCGAACACCGGGGAGCTGTTTTTT.

The chain links TRBV5-1 to TRBJ2-7; D unclear. Germline values: CDR1 SGHRS, CDR2 YFSETQ. The CDR3 totals 15 residues. V lost 4 bases and J lost 1, with 15 bases in between. The CDR3 DNA follows: TGCGCCAGCAGCGAATCGGCAGGTAAATCCTACGAGCAGTACTTC. This codes for CASSESAGKSYEQYF.

Only a few counts were recorded for this clone. The gene calls are TRBV4-1 and TRBJ2-7; 11 nucleotides match TRBD1. CDR3 length: 15 amino acids. J gave up 2 bases and V 4 bases, and 4 bases lay outside the gene matches. CDR1 is MGHRA, CDR2 YSYEKL, per germline. In DNA form, the CDR3 reads TGCGCCAGCAGCCGATCGGGACAGGGGGCCTACGAGCAGTACTTC. Residues: CASSRSGQGAYEQYF.

The chain recombines TRBV10-3 with TRBJ1-4, with D tentatively TRBD1 (5 bases). Per the germline V gene, CDR1 is ENHRY and CDR2 is SYGVKD. The V gene lost 0 bases and the J gene lost 4 bases, with 9 bases spanning the gap. This CDR3 spans 15 amino acids. CDR3: CAISESGRINEKLFF. CDR3 sequence (DNA): TGTGCCATCAGTGAGTCGGGACGGATTAATGAAAAACTGTTTTTT.

V usage is TRBV19 and J usage is TRBJ1-1; no reliable D call. The CDR3 spans 12 residues. Germline V gene sequence: CDR1 LNHDA, CDR2 SQIVND (reference sequence). Trimming stripped 3 bases from V and 8 bases from J, with 10 bases between. For the CDR3, the DNA is TGTGCCAGTAGTATCTTGGGCGCCGAAGCTTTCTTT. The encoded protein is CASSILGAEAFF.

The chain is built from TRBV6-6 and TRBJ2-5; 8 bases align to TRBD1. V trimming: 8 bases; J trimming: 2 bases; junction bases outside the gene matches: 10. Germline V gene data show CDR1 as MNHNY and CDR2 as SVGAGI (reference sequence). The CDR3 spans 15 residues. CDR3 nucleotide sequence: TGTGCCAGCCTTAGGAGGAGGACAGGGCAAGAGACCCAGTACTTC. Its protein is CASLRRRTGQETQYF.

The chain couples TRBV9 to TRBJ2-3; 10 nucleotides line up with TRBD1. CDR1 is SGDLS, CDR2 YYNGEE, per germline. Germline trimming cut 2 bases from V and 4 bases from J; bases unmatched to any gene: 4. CDR3 length equals 15 residues. CDR3 sequence: CASSVFGTGADTQYF. The CDR3, as DNA: TGTGCCAGCAGCGTGTTCGGGACAGGGGCAGATACGCAGTATTTT.

The chain combines TRBV6-1 with TRBJ1-4, with no clear D. Germline CDR1 reads MNHNS; CDR2 reads SASEGT. This CDR3 comprises 13 residues. V was pared by 8 bases and J by 10 bases, with 17 bases between. CDR3 sequence (DNA): TGTGCCAGCGGGGAGGAGGCTTATGGAAAACTGTTTTTT. Residues: CASGEEAYGKLFF.

The chain has TRBV5-1 and TRBJ1-3, with 7 bases fitting TRBD1. V was clipped by 4 bases and J by 8 bases; unmatched bases: 12. The CDR3 spans 15 residues. The germline V gene has CDR1 SGHRS and CDR2 YFSETQ. The chain's CDR3 is CASSPGPGQSDTIYF. The CDR3 DNA is TGCGCCAGCAGCCCCGGACCGGGACAGAGTGACACCATATATTTT.

This clone was seen only once. The chain carries TRBV7-9 and TRBJ1-3, with D perhaps matching TRBD1 (5 bases). CDR1 and CDR2 from the germline V gene are SEHNR and FQNEAQ (reference sequence). The V end was cut by 7 bases, the J end by 4 bases, with 14 bases between. The CDR3 extends over 14 amino acids. The CDR3 coding sequence is TGTGCCAGCATCAACGGGGGTGCCGGAAACACCATATATTTT. Its translation: CASINGGAGNTIYF.

The chain combines TRBV4-1 with TRBJ2-1; 7 bases are shared with TRBD1. The length of the CDR3 is 15 residues. Germline V gene data show CDR1 as MGHRA and CDR2 as YSYEKL. V lost 4 bases and J lost 0; bases outside the gene matches: 3. The CDR3 region is CASSLGGLSYNEQFF. In nucleotides, the CDR3 is TGCGCCAGCAGCCTAGGGGGCCTCTCCTACAATGAGCAGTTCTTC.

Worth noting for this clone: The junction departs from germline at one end; a sequencing error may be responsible. The sample has other DNA sequences that encode this CDR3 too. V usage is TRBV4-3 and J usage is TRBJ2-1; 11 nucleotides agree with TRBD2. Germline V gives CDR1 LGHNA, CDR2 YSLEER. The CDR3 totals 16 residues. The CDR3 region has the DNA TGCGCCAGCAGCCAAGAAACTAGCGGGGGCTACAACGAGCAGTTCTTC. Translating gives CASSQETSGGYNEQFF.

This clone was seen a handful of times. V and J are TRBV19 and TRBJ1-5; 9 nucleotides line up with TRBD1. The CDR3 runs to 14 residues. J gave up 1 base and V 10 bases, and 5 bases lay outside the gene matches. Germline V lookup: CDR1 LNHDA, CDR2 SQIVND (reference sequence). This CDR3 reads CATSDRGSNQPQHF. The CDR3 DNA follows: TGTGCCACCTCGGACAGGGGAAGCAATCAGCCCCAGCATTTT.

The CDR3 protein is CASSLSGKTQYF. The CDR3 nucleotides are TGTGCCAGCAGCTTAAGCGGGAAGACCCAGTACTTC. The chain combines TRBV7-2 with TRBJ2-5; 7 bases agree with TRBD2. The CDR3 length is 12 residues. The V gene end was trimmed by 2 bases and the J gene end by 6 bases; junction bases not matched to a gene: 0. Germline V gene sequence: CDR1 SGHTA, CDR2 FQGNSA.

This clone was seen a handful of times. This same CDR3 is encoded by further DNA sequences in the sample. The chain has TRBV18 and TRBJ1-3; the match to TRBD1 covers 9 bases. From germline, CDR1 is KGHSH and CDR2 LQKENI. This CDR3 region has 16 residues. V lost 4 bases and J lost 6; bases outside the gene matches: 10. In DNA form, the CDR3 reads TGTGCCAGCTCACTGTCCGGGACAGGGTTCGCAAACACCATATATTTT. The encoded protein is CASSLSGTGFANTIYF.